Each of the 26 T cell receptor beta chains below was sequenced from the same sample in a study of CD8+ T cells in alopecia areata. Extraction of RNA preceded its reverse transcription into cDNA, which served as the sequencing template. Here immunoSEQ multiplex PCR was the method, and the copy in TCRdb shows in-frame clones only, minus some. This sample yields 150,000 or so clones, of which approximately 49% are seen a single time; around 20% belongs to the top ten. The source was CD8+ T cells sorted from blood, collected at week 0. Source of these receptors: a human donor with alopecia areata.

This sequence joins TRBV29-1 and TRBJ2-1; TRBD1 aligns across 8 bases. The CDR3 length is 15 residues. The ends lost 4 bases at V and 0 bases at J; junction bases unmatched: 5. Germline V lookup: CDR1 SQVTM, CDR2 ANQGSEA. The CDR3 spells CSVGGQESSYNEQFF. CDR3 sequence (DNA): TGCAGCGTTGGGGGACAGGAATCCTCCTACAATGAGCAGTTCTTC.

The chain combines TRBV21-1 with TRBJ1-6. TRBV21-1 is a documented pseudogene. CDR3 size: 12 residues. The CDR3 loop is CASFSGNSPLHF. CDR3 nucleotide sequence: TGTGCCAGCTTTTCCGGGAATTCACCCCTCCACTTT.

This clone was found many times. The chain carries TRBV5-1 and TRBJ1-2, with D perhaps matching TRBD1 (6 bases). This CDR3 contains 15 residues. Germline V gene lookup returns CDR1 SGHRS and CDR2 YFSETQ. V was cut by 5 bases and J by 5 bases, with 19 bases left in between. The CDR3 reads CASSPDAGAGYGYTF. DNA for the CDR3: TGCGCCAGCAGTCCGGATGCGGGGGCAGGATATGGCTACACCTTC.

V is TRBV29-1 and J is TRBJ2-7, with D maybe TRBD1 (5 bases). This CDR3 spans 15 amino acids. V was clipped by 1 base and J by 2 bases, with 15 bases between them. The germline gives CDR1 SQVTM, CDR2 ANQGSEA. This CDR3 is CSVEVAQGLPYEQYF. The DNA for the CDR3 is TGCAGCGTTGAAGTTGCGCAGGGTCTCCCCTACGAGCAGTACTTC.

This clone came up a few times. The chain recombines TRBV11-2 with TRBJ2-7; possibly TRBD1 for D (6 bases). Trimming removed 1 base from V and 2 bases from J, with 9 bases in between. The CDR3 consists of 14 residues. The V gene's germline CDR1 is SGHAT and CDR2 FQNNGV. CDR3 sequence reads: CASSLVTGAYEQYF. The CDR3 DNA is TGTGCCAGCAGCTTAGTGACAGGAGCCTACGAGCAGTACTTC.

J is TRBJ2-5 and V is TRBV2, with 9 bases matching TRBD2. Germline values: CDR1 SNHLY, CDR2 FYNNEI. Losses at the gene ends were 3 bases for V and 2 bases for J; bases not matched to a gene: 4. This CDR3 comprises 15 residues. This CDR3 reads CASSDERGVQETQYF. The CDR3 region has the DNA TGTGCCAGCAGTGACGAGCGGGGGGTTCAAGAGACCCAGTACTTC.

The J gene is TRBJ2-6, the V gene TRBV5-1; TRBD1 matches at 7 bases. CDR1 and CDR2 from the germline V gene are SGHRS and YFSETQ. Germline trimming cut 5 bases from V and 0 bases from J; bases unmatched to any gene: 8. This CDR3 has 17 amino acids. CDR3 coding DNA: TGCGCCAGCAGTTATGACAGGGTGAGCTCTGGGGCCAACGTCCTGACTTTC. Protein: CASSYDRVSSGANVLTF.

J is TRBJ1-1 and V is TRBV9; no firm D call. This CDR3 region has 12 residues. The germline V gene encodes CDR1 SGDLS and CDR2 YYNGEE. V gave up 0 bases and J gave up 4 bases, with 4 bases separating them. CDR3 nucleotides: TGTGCCAGCAGCGTAGGGGCCACTGAAGCTTTCTTT. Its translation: CASSVGATEAFF.

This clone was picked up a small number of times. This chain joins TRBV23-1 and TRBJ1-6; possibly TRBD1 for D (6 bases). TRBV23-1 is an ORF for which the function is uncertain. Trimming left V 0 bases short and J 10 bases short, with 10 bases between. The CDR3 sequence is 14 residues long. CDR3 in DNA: TGCGCCAGCAGTCAATCGGACAGAAGGTCACCCCTCCACTTT. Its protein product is CASSQSDRRSPLHF.

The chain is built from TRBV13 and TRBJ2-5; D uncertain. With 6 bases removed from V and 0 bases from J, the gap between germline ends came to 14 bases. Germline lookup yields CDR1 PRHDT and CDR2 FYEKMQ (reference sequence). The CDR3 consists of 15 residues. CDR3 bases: TGTGCCAGCAGACCATGGAGCGAGTACCAAGAGACCCAGTACTTC. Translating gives CASRPWSEYQETQYF.

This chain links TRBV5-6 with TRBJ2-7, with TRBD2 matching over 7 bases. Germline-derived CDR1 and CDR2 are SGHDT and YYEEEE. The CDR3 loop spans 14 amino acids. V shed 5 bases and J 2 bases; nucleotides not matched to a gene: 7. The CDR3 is CASREGGGPYEQYF. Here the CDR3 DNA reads TGTGCCAGCAGGGAGGGCGGGGGACCCTACGAGCAGTACTTC. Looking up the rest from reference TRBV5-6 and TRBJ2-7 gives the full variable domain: DAGVTQSPTHLIKTRGQQVTLRCSPKSGHDTVSWYQQALGQGPQFIFQYYEEEERQRGNFPDRFSGHQFPNYSSELNVNALLLGDSALYLCASREGGGPYEQYFGPGTRLTVT.

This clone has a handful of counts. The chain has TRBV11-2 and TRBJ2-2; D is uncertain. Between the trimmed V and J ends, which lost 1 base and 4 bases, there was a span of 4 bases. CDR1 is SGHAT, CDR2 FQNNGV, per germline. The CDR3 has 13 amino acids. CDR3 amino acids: CASSLASTGELFF. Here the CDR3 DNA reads TGTGCCAGCAGCTTAGCTAGCACCGGGGAGCTGTTTTTT.

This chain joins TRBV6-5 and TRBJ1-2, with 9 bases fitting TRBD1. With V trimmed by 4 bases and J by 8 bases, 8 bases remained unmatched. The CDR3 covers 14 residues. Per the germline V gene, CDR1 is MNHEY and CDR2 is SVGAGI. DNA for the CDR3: TGTGCCAGCAGTTCCGGGACAGGGTTTCGGGGCTACACCTTC. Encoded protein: CASSSGTGFRGYTF.

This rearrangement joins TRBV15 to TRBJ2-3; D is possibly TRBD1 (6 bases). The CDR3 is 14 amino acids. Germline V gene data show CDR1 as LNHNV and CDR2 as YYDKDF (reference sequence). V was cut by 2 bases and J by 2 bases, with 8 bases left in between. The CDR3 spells CATSRSGVTDTQYF. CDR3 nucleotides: TGTGCCACCAGCAGATCAGGGGTCACAGATACGCAGTATTTT.

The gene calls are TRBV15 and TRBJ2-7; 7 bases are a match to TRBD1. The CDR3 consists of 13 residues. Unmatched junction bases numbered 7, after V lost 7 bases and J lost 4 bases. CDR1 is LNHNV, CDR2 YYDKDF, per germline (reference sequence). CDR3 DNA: TGTGCCACCAACACAGGGGATACTTACGAGCAGTACTTC. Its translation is CATNTGDTYEQYF.

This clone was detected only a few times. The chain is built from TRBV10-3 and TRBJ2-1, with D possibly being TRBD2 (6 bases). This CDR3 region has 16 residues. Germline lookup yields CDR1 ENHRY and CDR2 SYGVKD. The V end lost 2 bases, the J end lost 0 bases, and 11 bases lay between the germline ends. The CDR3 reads CAISEGGTNSYNEQFF. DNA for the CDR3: TGTGCCATCAGTGAGGGCGGGACCAACTCCTACAATGAGCAGTTCTTC.

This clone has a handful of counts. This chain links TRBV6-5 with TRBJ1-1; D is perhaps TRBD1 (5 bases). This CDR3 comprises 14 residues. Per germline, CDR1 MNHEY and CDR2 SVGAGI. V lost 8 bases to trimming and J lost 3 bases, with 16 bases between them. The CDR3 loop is CASGKSTEDTEAFF. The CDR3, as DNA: TGTGCCAGCGGAAAATCGACAGAGGACACTGAAGCTTTCTTT.

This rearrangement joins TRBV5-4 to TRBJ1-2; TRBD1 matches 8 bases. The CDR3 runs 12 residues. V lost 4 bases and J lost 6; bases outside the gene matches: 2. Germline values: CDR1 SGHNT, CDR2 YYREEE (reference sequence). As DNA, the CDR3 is TGTGCCAGCAGCGCAGGGGGCGATGGCTACACCTTC. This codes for CASSAGGDGYTF.

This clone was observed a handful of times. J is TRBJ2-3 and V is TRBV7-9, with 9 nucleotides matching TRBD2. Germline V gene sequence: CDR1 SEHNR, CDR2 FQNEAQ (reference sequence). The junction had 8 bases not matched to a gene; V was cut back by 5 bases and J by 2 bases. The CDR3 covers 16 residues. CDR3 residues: CASSVRSGGDTDTQYF. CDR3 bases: TGTGCCAGCAGCGTGCGTAGCGGGGGAGACACAGATACGCAGTATTTT.

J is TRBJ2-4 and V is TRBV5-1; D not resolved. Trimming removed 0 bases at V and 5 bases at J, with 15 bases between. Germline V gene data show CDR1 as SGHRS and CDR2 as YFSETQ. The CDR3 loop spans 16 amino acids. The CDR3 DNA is TGCGCCAGCAGCTTGGCTAGGGTTGGCAGAGAAAACATTCAGTACTTC. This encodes CASSLARVGRENIQYF. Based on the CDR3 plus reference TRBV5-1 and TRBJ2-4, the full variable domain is KAGVTQTPRYLIKTRGQQVTLSCSPISGHRSVSWYQQTPGQGLQFLFEYFSETQRNKGNFPGRFSGRQFSNSRSEMNVSTLELGDSALYLCASSLARVGRENIQYFGAGTRLSVL.

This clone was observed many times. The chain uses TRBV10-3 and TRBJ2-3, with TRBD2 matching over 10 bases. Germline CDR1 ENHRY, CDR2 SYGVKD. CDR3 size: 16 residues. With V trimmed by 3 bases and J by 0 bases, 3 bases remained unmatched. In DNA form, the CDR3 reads TGTGCCATCAGTGAAAGAGCGGGGGGGAGCACAGATACGCAGTATTTT. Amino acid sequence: CAISERAGGSTDTQYF.

CDR3 DNA: TGTGCCAGCAGCTCAGGGGGTCTAGAGCAGTACTTC. This translates into CASSSGGLEQYF. The chain uses TRBV7-9 and TRBJ2-7; 7 bases match TRBD1. Looked up from germline, CDR1 is SEHNR and CDR2 is FQNEAQ (reference sequence). The CDR3 has 12 amino acids. V trimming: 4 bases; J trimming: 7 bases; junction bases outside the gene matches: 4.

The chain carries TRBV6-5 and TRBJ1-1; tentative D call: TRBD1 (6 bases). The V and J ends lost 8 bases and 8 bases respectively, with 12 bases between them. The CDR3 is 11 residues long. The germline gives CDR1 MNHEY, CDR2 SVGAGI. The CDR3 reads CASERGFEAFF. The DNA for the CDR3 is TGTGCCAGCGAGAGGGGGTTCGAAGCTTTCTTT.

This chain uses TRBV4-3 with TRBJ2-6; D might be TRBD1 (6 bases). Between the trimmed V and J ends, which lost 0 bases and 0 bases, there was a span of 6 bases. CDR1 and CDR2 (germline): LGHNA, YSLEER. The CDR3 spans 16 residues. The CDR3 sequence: CASSQEQGSGANVLTF. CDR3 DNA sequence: TGCGCCAGCAGCCAAGAACAGGGCTCTGGGGCCAACGTCCTGACTTTC.

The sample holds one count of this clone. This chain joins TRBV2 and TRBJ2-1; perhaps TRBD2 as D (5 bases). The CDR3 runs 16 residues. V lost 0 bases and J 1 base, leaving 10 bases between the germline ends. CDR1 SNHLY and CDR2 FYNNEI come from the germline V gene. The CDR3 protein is CASSEALRTSYNEQFF. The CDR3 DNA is TGTGCCAGCAGTGAAGCGCTTCGGACTTCCTACAATGAGCAGTTCTTC.

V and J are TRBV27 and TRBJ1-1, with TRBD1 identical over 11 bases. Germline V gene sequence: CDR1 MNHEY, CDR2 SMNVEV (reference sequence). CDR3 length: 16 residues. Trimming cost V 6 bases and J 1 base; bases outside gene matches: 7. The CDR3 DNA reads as TGTGCCAGCAGCCCGGACAGGGGGCATTGGAACACTGAAGCTTTCTTT. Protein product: CASSPDRGHWNTEAFF.